These 18 T cell receptor beta chains were all obtained from the same sample, sequenced in a study of T cell responses to AZD1222 COVID-19 vaccine (dated by TCRdb to the early 2020s). In the paper's terms, the time point label means: about 28 days (+/-7) after the second vaccine dose. Receptor libraries were prepared by the immunoSEQ multiplex PCR assay. Drawn from immuneACCESS, this table holds only the in-frame rearrangements with V and J called that TCRdb kept. Clones are partly lost; checked studies trace under half to an unresolved V gene and leave the rest unexplained. This sample lists over 150,000 clones; 88% were detected once. 11% of the sample lies in the top ten. The sequencing used peripheral blood, collected 28 days after the second AZD1222 dose. The receptors were sampled from an adult who received the AZD1222 COVID-19 vaccine.

V and J are TRBV5-5 and TRBJ1-1; D is uncertain. Germline V gene sequence: CDR1 SGHKS, CDR2 YYEKEE (reference sequence). This CDR3 is built from 14 residues. The V end was cut by 0 bases, the J end by 2 bases, with 8 bases between. The CDR3 is CASSLDTVNTEAFF. For the CDR3, the DNA is TGTGCCAGCAGCTTGGATACAGTTAACACTGAAGCTTTCTTT.

The count of this clone is one. The chain links TRBV7-9 to TRBJ2-7; a possible D gene is TRBD1 (5 bases). Germline V gene sequence: CDR1 SEHNR, CDR2 FQNEAQ (reference sequence). V was clipped by 5 bases and J by 0 bases, with 14 bases between them. This CDR3 has 15 residues. CDR3: CASSPDWGSSYEQYF. The DNA for the CDR3 is TGTGCCAGCAGCCCGGATTGGGGCAGCTCCTACGAGCAGTACTTC.

The chain is built from TRBV30 and TRBJ2-1, with unresolved D. The germline CDR1 and CDR2 sequences are GTSNPN and SVGIG (reference sequence). V lost 4 bases and J lost 4, with 11 bases in between. The CDR3 is 13 amino acids. CDR3 coding DNA: TGTGCCTGGAATTTACAGACTTACAATGAGCAGTTCTTC. Amino acid sequence: CAWNLQTYNEQFF.

The chain recombines TRBV7-9 with TRBJ1-2, with D unclear. Between the trimmed V and J ends, which lost 6 bases and 2 bases, there was a span of 10 bases. Germline CDR1 SEHNR, CDR2 FQNEAQ (reference sequence). CDR3 size: 13 residues. This chain's CDR3 is CASRPTENYGYTF. As DNA, the CDR3 is TGTGCCAGCAGACCAACGGAAAACTATGGCTACACCTTC.

Written as DNA, the CDR3 is TGCAGTGCTAGTACACAGAACTATGGCTACACCTTC. Protein sequence: CSASTQNYGYTF. J is TRBJ1-2 and V is TRBV20-1; no firm D call. Trimming cost V 3 bases and J 2 bases, with 7 bases left between them. CDR1 DFQATT and CDR2 SNEGSKA come from the germline V gene (reference sequence). The CDR3 spans 12 residues.

The chain recombines TRBV2 with TRBJ1-2; 7 bases map to TRBD1. Looked up from germline, CDR1 is SNHLY and CDR2 is FYNNEI. V was pared by 7 bases and J by 5 bases, with 10 bases of the junction left unmatched. This CDR3 contains 14 residues. The CDR3 sequence is CASTTGQRGYGYTF. The CDR3 region has the DNA TGTGCCAGCACTACGGGACAGAGAGGATATGGCTACACCTTC.

The chain links TRBV5-1 to TRBJ2-7; D possibly corresponds to TRBD1 (6 bases). Germline assignment: CDR1 SGHRS and CDR2 YFSETQ. V was shortened by 0 bases and J by 3 bases, with 13 bases between the two germline ends. There are 15 residues in the CDR3. The CDR3 protein is CASSLVTGSNYEQYF. CDR3 nucleotide sequence: TGCGCCAGCAGCTTGGTTACAGGGAGCAACTACGAGCAGTACTTC.

This clone has a handful of counts. The gene calls are TRBV30 and TRBJ1-5; D may be TRBD1 (5 bases). The germline V gene encodes CDR1 GTSNPN and CDR2 SVGIG (reference sequence). V was trimmed by 2 bases and J by 2 bases, leaving 10 bases between them. This CDR3 is built from 14 residues. The CDR3 sequence: CAWSSLGRNQPQHF. As DNA, the CDR3 is TGTGCCTGGAGTTCTTTGGGGCGCAATCAGCCCCAGCATTTT.

The V and J genes are TRBV5-6 and TRBJ1-5; D not resolved. Looked up from germline, CDR1 is SGHDT and CDR2 is YYEEEE. V lost 1 base and J lost 7, with 12 bases in between. The CDR3 is made up of 14 amino acids. Here the CDR3 DNA reads TGTGCCAGCAGCTTGTTAGGGTCCGAACAGCCCCAGCATTTT. This sequence encodes CASSLLGSEQPQHF. Full variable domain (remainder filled in from reference TRBV5-6 and TRBJ1-5): DAGVTQSPTHLIKTRGQQVTLRCSPKSGHDTVSWYQQALGQGPQFIFQYYEEEERQRGNFPDRFSGHQFPNYSSELNVNALLLGDSALYLCASSLLGSEQPQHFGDGTRLSIL.

The chain combines TRBV20-1 with TRBJ2-3; no clear D gene. The V and J ends lost 3 bases and 6 bases respectively, with 7 bases between them. CDR3 length: 11 amino acids. Germline CDR1 and CDR2: DFQATT and SNEGSKA (reference sequence). CDR3 region: CSARLGDTQYF. For the CDR3, the DNA is TGCAGTGCTAGGTTGGGGGATACGCAGTATTTT.

This sequence joins TRBV28 and TRBJ2-2; 13 bases match TRBD2. V shed 5 bases, J shed 6 bases, and the junction held 9 bases outside the gene matches. The CDR3 extends over 17 amino acids. Germline CDR1 and CDR2: MDHEN and SYDVKM. The CDR3 nucleotides are TGTGCCAGCAGTAACCCGGGACTAGCGGGGATCTCCGGGGAGCTGTTTTTT. Amino acids: CASSNPGLAGISGELFF.

The chain combines TRBV15 with TRBJ1-3; perhaps TRBD1 as D (5 bases). The CDR3 is 15 amino acids. The V end was cut by 0 bases, the J end by 4 bases, with 10 bases between. CDR1 is LNHNV and CDR2 is YYDKDF in the germline V gene (reference sequence). The DNA of the CDR3 is TGTGCCACCAGCAGAGACAGGGTGCGCGGAAACACCATATATTTT. It specifies CATSRDRVRGNTIYF. Supplemented by reference TRBV15 and TRBJ1-3, the full variable domain reads DAMVIQNPRYQVTQFGKPVTLSCSQTLNHNVMYWYQQKSSQAPKLLFHYYDKDFNNEADTPDNFQSRRPNTSFCFLDIRSPGLGDTAMYLCATSRDRVRGNTIYFGEGSWLTVV.

The chain combines TRBV19 with TRBJ1-1, with 10 bases matching TRBD1. The CDR3 has 13 residues. Germline CDR1 and CDR2: LNHDA and SQIVND (reference sequence). With 4 bases clipped from V and 4 bases from J, the junction kept 0 bases outside the gene matches. The CDR3 reads CASSRTGGTEAFF. The CDR3 nucleotides are TGTGCCAGTAGTAGGACAGGGGGCACTGAAGCTTTCTTT. Together with reference TRBV19 and TRBJ1-1, the CDR3 gives the full variable domain: DGGITQSPKYLFRKEGQNVTLSCEQNLNHDAMYWYRQDPGQGLRLIYYSQIVNDFQKGDIAEGYSVSREKKESFPLTVTSAQKNPTAFYLCASSRTGGTEAFFGQGTRLTVV.

The rearrangement joins TRBV7-9 to TRBJ2-3, with D perhaps TRBD1 or TRBD2 (6 bases each). The CDR3 covers 17 residues. Germline CDR1 reads SEHNR; CDR2 reads FQNEAQ (reference sequence). Trimming left V 0 bases short and J 4 bases short, with 17 bases between. CDR3 DNA: TGTGCCAGCAGCTTAGCGACCCGGGGGCCATCGTCAGATACGCAGTATTTT. Its protein is CASSLATRGPSSDTQYF.

This clone has a single count. This chain links TRBV5-4 with TRBJ2-2; TRBD1 agrees at 9 bases. J was trimmed by 6 bases and V by 3 bases; bases with no gene match: 6. The CDR3 runs 15 residues. From germline, CDR1 is SGHNT and CDR2 YYREEE (reference sequence). The CDR3 is CASSSRQGGPGELFF. The CDR3 bases are TGTGCCAGCAGCTCACGACAGGGGGGCCCCGGGGAGCTGTTTTTT.

The chain links TRBV2 to TRBJ1-3; D perhaps matches TRBD1 (5 bases). The germline V gene has CDR1 SNHLY and CDR2 FYNNEI. There are 14 residues in the CDR3. The CDR3 sequence is CAWSGTGSGNTIYF. CDR3 nucleotide sequence: TGTGCGTGGTCCGGGACGGGCTCTGGAAACACCATATATTTT.

The genes are TRBV14 and TRBJ1-4; D call uncertain. The CDR3 runs to 16 residues. Trimming removed 5 bases from V and 8 bases from J, with 21 bases in between. Germline V CDR1 and CDR2: SGHDN, FVKESK. CDR3 coding DNA: TGTGCCAGCAGCGCCAATGGAGTGCCTGTTGGAGAAAAACTGTTTTTT. Translating gives CASSANGVPVGEKLFF.

The chain carries TRBV4-3 and TRBJ2-2; D might be TRBD2 (6 bases). CDR1 is LGHNA, CDR2 YSLEER, per germline. The CDR3 is 15 residues long. Trimming took off 1 base at V and 1 base at J, with 7 bases between the two ends. The CDR3 loop is CASSQGGVNTGELFF. The CDR3 bases are TGCGCCAGCAGCCAAGGCGGGGTGAACACCGGGGAGCTGTTTTTT.